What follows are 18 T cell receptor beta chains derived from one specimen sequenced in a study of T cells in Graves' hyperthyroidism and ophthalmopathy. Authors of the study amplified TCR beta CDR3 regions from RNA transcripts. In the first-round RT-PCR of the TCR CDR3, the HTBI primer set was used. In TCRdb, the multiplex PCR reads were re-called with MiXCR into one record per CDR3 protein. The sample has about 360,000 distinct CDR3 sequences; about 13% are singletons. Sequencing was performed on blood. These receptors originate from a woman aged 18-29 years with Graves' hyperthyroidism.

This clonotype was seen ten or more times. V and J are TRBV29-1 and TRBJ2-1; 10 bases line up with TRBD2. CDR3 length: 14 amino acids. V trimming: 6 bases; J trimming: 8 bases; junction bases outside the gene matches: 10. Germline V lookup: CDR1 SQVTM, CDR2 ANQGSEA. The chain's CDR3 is CSVLPGLAQHEQFF. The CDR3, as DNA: TGCAGCGTCCTCCCGGGACTAGCGCAACATGAGCAGTTCTTC.

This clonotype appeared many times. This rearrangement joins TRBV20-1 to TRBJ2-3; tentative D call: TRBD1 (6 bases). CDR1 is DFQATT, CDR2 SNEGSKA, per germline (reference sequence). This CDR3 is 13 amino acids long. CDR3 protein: CRARTAQADTQYF. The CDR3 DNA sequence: TGCAGGGCCCGGACAGCCCAAGCGGATACGCAGTATTTT.

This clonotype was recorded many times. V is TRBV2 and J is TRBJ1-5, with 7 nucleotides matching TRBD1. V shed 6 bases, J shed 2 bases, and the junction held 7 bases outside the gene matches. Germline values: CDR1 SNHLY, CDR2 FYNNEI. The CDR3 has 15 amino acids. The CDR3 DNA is TGTGCCAGCAGACTCGACAGGGTGGGCAATCAGCCCCAGCATTTT. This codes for CASRLDRVGNQPQHF.

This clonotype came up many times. CDR3 coding DNA: TGTGCCAGCAGCCGGGGGACGGATTATAACTATGGCTACACCTTC. Translation gives CASSRGTDYNYGYTF. J is TRBJ1-2 and V is TRBV13; the D gene is possibly TRBD1 (5 bases). The CDR3 runs to 15 residues. Trimming stripped 5 bases from V and 1 base from J, with 14 bases between. Germline CDR1 PRHDT, CDR2 FYEKMQ (reference sequence).

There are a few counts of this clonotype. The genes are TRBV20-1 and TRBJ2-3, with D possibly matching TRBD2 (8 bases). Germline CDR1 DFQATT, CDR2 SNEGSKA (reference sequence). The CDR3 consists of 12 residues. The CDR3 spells CRIGRGPDTQYF. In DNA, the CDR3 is TGCAGGATCGGGAGGGGGCCAGATACGCAGTATTTT.

For the CDR3, the DNA is TGTGCCAGCAGGCGGCGTGGGGTTCGGGATACGCAGTATTTT. This sequence encodes CASRRRGVRDTQYF. This chain connects TRBV7-6 to TRBJ2-3; D is unclear. In germline, CDR1 is SGHVS, CDR2 FNYEAQ. Between the trimmed V and J ends, which lost 6 bases and 6 bases, there was a span of 16 bases. The length of the CDR3 is 14 residues.

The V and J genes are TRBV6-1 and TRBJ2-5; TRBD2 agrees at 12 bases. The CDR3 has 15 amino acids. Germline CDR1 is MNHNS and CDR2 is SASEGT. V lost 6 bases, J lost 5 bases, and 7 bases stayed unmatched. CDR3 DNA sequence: TGTGCCAGCAGGGGGCTAGCGGGAGGGTCGGAGACCCAGTACTTC. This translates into CASRGLAGGSETQYF.

CDR3 in DNA: TGTGCCAGCAGCCCCTCCGGCGGGGTCTCCTACGAGCAGTACTTC. Its protein is CASSPSGGVSYEQYF. This chain connects TRBV7-9 to TRBJ2-7; D is perhaps TRBD2 (6 bases). This CDR3 has 15 residues. Germline V CDR1 and CDR2: SEHNR, FQNEAQ (reference sequence). V dropped 5 bases and J dropped 0 bases, with 14 bases sitting between them.

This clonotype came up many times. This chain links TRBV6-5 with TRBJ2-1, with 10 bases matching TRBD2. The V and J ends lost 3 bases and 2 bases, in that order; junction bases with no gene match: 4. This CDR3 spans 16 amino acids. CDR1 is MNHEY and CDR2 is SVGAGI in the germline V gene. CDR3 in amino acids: CASSYERGGAYNEQFF. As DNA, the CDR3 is TGTGCCAGCAGTTATGAGCGGGGGGGAGCCTACAATGAGCAGTTCTTC.

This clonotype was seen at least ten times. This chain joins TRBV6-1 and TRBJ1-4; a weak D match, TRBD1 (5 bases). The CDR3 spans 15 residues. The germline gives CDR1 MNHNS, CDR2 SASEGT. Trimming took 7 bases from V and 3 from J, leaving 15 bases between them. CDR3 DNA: TGTGCCAGCACGACAGTGGGCAACGCTAATGAAAAACTGTTTTTT. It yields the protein CASTTVGNANEKLFF.

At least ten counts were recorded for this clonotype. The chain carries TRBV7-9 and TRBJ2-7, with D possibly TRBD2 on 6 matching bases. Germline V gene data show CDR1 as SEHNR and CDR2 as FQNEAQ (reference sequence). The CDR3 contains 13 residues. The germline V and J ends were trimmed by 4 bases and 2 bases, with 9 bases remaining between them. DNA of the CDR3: TGTGCCAGCAGCTCCTGGACTACCTACGAGCAGTACTTC. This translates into CASSSWTTYEQYF.

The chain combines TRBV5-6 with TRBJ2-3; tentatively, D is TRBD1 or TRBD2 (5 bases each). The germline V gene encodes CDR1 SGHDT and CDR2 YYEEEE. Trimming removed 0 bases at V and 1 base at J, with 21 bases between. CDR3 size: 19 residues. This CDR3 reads CASSLAGSGLEIRTDTQYF. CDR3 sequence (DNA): TGTGCCAGCAGCTTGGCGGGTTCGGGGCTAGAGATACGCACAGATACGCAGTATTTT.

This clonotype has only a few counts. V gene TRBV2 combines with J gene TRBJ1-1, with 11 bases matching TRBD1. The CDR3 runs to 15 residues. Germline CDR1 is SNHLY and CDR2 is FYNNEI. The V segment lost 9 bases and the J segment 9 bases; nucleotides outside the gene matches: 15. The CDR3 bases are TGTGCCAGTGTCCGGGACAGGGGGAAAGTGGAGAAAGCTTTCTTT. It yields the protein CASVRDRGKVEKAFF.

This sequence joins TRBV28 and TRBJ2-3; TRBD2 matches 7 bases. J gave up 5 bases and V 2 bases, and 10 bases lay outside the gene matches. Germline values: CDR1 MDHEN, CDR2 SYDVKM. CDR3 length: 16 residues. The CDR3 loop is CASSLPLAREIDTQYF. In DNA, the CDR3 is TGTGCCAGCAGTTTACCCCTCGCGCGGGAGATAGATACGCAGTATTTT.

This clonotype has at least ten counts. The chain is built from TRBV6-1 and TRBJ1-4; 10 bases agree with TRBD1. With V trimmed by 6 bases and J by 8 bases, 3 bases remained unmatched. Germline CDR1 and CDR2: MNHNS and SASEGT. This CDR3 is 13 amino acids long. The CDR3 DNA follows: TGTGCCAGCAGGAAGACAGGGGGCGAAAAACTGTTTTTT. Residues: CASRKTGGEKLFF.

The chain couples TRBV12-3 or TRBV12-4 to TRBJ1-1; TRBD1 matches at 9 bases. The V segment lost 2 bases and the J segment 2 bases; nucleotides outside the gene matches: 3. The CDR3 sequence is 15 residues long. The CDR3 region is CASSLSDRGNTEAFF. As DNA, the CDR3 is TGTGCCAGCAGTTTATCGGACAGGGGTAACACTGAAGCTTTCTTT.

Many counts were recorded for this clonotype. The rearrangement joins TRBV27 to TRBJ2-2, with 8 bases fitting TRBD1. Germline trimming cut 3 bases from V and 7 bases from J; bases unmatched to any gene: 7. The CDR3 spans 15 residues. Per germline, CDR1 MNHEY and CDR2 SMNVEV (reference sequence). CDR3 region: CASSLVQGAYGELFF. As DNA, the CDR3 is TGTGCCAGCAGTTTGGTGCAGGGGGCTTACGGGGAGCTGTTTTTT.

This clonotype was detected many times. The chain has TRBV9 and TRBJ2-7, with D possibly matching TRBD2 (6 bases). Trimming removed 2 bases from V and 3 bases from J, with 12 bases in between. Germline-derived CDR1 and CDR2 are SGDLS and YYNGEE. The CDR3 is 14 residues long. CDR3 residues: CASSVGTSDYEQYF. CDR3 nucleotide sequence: TGTGCCAGCAGCGTCGGGACTTCTGACTACGAGCAGTACTTC.